The 32 T cell receptor beta chains listed next were all sequenced from one sample in a study of breast tumors, draining lymph nodes, adjacent tissues. Axillary draining lymph nodes of breast cancer patients supplied the node samples. TCRdb fed the multiplex PCR reads into MiXCR, producing one record per CDR3 protein. The table shows 170,000 or so distinct CDR3 sequences, with roughly 30% occurring only once. Sequenced: axillary lymph node tissue. The receptor set was obtained from a female donor with breast cancer. Some clones in this sample may be carry-over from other donors' samples.

In this sample, this clonotype turned up many times. This chain connects TRBV7-3 to TRBJ2-3; D is possibly TRBD1 or TRBD2 (5 bases each). Germline lookup yields CDR1 SGHTA and CDR2 FQGTGA. With 1 base removed from V and 3 bases from J, the gap between germline ends came to 11 bases. This CDR3 contains 15 residues. The CDR3 region is CASSLRGLRTDTQYF. In DNA, the CDR3 is TGTGCCAGCAGCTTAAGGGGGTTGAGAACAGATACGCAGTATTTT.

In this sample, this clonotype turned up many times. The V and J genes are TRBV7-6 and TRBJ2-5; D gene unclear. This CDR3 is built from 16 residues. Trimming removed 5 bases from V and 5 bases from J, with 21 bases in between. CDR1 is SGHVS and CDR2 is FNYEAQ in the germline V gene. The CDR3 coding sequence is TGTGCCAGCAGCCTTGGAAGGGTATCATCCCGGGAGACCCAGTACTTC. This encodes CASSLGRVSSRETQYF.

The sample holds many counts of this clonotype. This chain joins TRBV4-2 and TRBJ2-5; D is unresolved. Germline V gives CDR1 LGHNA, CDR2 YNFKEQ. Deletions cut 0 bases from V and 2 bases from J, with 7 bases between. This CDR3 has 14 residues. The CDR3 reads CASSQEVSQETQYF. CDR3 sequence (DNA): TGTGCCAGCAGCCAAGAGGTCAGTCAAGAGACCCAGTACTTC.

Ten or more counts support this clonotype. This chain uses TRBV7-2 with TRBJ2-5, with TRBD2 matching over 8 bases. This CDR3 contains 15 residues. Germline lookup yields CDR1 SGHTA and CDR2 FQGNSA. Trimming took 5 bases from V and 5 from J; bases not matched to a gene: 10. The CDR3 nucleotides are TGTGCCAGCAGCCCGACGGGACTAGAGGCGGAGACCCAGTACTTC. Its protein is CASSPTGLEAETQYF.

This clonotype was recorded many times. This chain links TRBV20-1 with TRBJ2-2, with TRBD2 identical over 7 bases. The V gene end was trimmed by 0 bases and the J gene end by 2 bases; junction bases not matched to a gene: 12. This CDR3 region has 18 residues. CDR1 DFQATT and CDR2 SNEGSKA come from the germline V gene (reference sequence). DNA for the CDR3: TGCAGTGCTAGAGAAGAAGGCGGGGGAGGGTCCAACACCGGGGAGCTGTTTTTT. Translation gives CSAREEGGGGSNTGELFF.

This clonotype appeared a few times. The rearrangement uses TRBV29-1 and TRBJ1-1; D is undetermined. Germline assignment: CDR1 SQVTM and CDR2 ANQGSEA. There are 11 residues in the CDR3. The ends were cut back, 7 bases at V and 4 bases at J, with 10 bases in the middle. The CDR3 DNA reads as TGCAGCGCACCCGGTGCCACTGAAGCTTTCTTT. Its translation is CSAPGATEAFF.

Of note for this clonotype: Since a much larger clone is just one base distant, this may be a read error. The chain links TRBV5-6 to TRBJ1-6, with a possible D match to TRBD1 (6 bases). This CDR3 comprises 17 residues. CDR1 is SGHDT, CDR2 YYEEEE, per germline. Trimming stripped 4 bases from V and 6 bases from J, with 20 bases between. CDR3 coding DNA: TGTGCCAGCAGCACGAACAGGGCGCTCTCGGGTAATTCACCCCTCCACTTT. It is translated as CASSTNRALSGNSPLHF.

This clonotype was seen many times. The genes are TRBV5-1 and TRBJ2-6; D is ambiguous. CDR1 and CDR2 (germline): SGHRS, YFSETQ. The CDR3 has 17 amino acids. The V end lost 4 bases, the J end lost 2 bases, and 16 bases lay between the germline ends. The CDR3 reads CASSPLASATGANVLTF. The CDR3 DNA reads TGCGCCAGCAGCCCCCTGGCCTCGGCTACTGGGGCCAACGTCCTGACTTTC. The full variable domain, its missing parts supplied by reference TRBV5-1 and TRBJ2-6, is KAGVTQTPRYLIKTRGQQVTLSCSPISGHRSVSWYQQTPGQGLQFLFEYFSETQRNKGNFPGRFSGRQFSNSRSEMNVSTLELGDSALYLCASSPLASATGANVLTFGAGSRLTVL.

This clonotype was counted ten times or more. The chain employs TRBV20-1 and TRBJ2-1; tentatively, D is TRBD2 (6 bases). V gave up 1 base and J gave up 4 bases, with 23 bases separating them. The CDR3 is 18 amino acids. Germline lookup yields CDR1 DFQATT and CDR2 SNEGSKA (reference sequence). For the CDR3, the DNA is TGCAGTGCTAGAGGAAAACTAGCTGAAAAGAGGGGTTACAATGAGCAGTTCTTC. It specifies CSARGKLAEKRGYNEQFF.

The genes are TRBV6-5 and TRBJ1-1, with a possible D match to TRBD1 (5 bases). The germline V gene has CDR1 MNHEY and CDR2 SVGAGI. V dropped 4 bases and J dropped 11 bases, with 11 bases sitting between them. CDR3 size: 11 residues. For the CDR3, the DNA is TGTGCCAGCAGTTCTCAGGGTCGCGCTTTCTTT. It is translated as CASSSQGRAFF.

This clonotype appeared many times. The chain employs TRBV5-8 and TRBJ1-2; 11 bases match TRBD1. Germline assignment: CDR1 SGHTS and CDR2 YDEGEE. The CDR3 is made up of 15 amino acids. V trimming: 10 bases; J trimming: 5 bases; junction bases outside the gene matches: 13. The CDR3 coding sequence is TGTGCCCGGCCACTCGGACAGGGGGCTCGGTATGGCTACACCTTC. This codes for CARPLGQGARYGYTF. Supplemented by reference TRBV5-8 and TRBJ1-2, the full variable domain reads EAGVTQSPTHLIKTRGQQATLRCSPISGHTSVYWYQQALGLGLQFLLWYDEGEERNRGNFPPRFSGRQFPNYSSELNVNALELEDSALYLCARPLGQGARYGYTFGSGTRLTVV.

This clonotype was observed at least ten times. This chain links TRBV9 with TRBJ2-7, with TRBD1 matching over 7 bases. V shed 3 bases and J 3 bases; nucleotides not matched to a gene: 9. The germline gives CDR1 SGDLS, CDR2 YYNGEE. The CDR3 is 15 amino acids. The CDR3 here is CASSEGQRDIYEQYF. In DNA form, the CDR3 reads TGTGCCAGCAGCGAGGGACAGAGGGACATCTACGAGCAGTACTTC.

This clonotype was recorded at least ten times. The rearrangement links TRBV14 to TRBJ2-1; TRBD1 is a possible D gene (5 bases). The CDR3 is 16 residues long. Trimming took off 0 bases at V and 9 bases at J, with 18 bases between the two ends. Germline CDR1 SGHDN, CDR2 FVKESK. CDR3 residues: CASSQDRPAFQGEQFF. The CDR3 bases are TGTGCCAGCAGCCAAGACAGGCCAGCCTTTCAGGGTGAGCAGTTCTTC.

This clonotype was seen many times. The chain has TRBV10-3 and TRBJ2-7; 14 nucleotides align to TRBD2. V lost 2 bases and J lost 5; bases outside the gene matches: 8. The germline CDR1 and CDR2 sequences are ENHRY and SYGVKD. This CDR3 comprises 17 residues. CDR3 sequence (DNA): TGTGCCATCAGTGAGAGCCCCGGGACTAGCGGGAGAGACGAGCAGTACTTC. Translating it yields CAISESPGTSGRDEQYF.

J is TRBJ1-5 and V is TRBV7-9; TRBD1 matches at 8 bases. V lost 0 bases and J lost 6; bases outside the gene matches: 7. The CDR3 has 16 amino acids. Germline V CDR1 and CDR2: SEHNR, FQNEAQ (reference sequence). The CDR3: CASSLALGQGVQPQHF. The CDR3 DNA reads as TGTGCCAGCAGCTTAGCGCTAGGACAGGGTGTTCAGCCCCAGCATTTT.

At least ten counts were recorded for this clonotype. The germline gene is not matched at one end of the junction; a read error may be the cause. The CDR3 sequence is CASSLSDRAVF. Here the CDR3 DNA reads TGTGCCAGCAGTTTGTCGGACAGGGCTGTTTTC. The rearrangement joins TRBV5-4 to TRBJ2-5, with 8 bases that match TRBD1. Germline-derived CDR1 and CDR2 are SGHNT and YYREEE (reference sequence). This CDR3 has 11 amino acids.

CDR3 in amino acids: CSAIQGGRDTQYF. CDR3 in DNA: TGCAGTGCTATACAGGGTGGCAGAGATACGCAGTATTTT. The chain joins TRBV20-1 to TRBJ2-3, with D possibly being TRBD1 (6 bases). CDR1 is DFQATT and CDR2 is SNEGSKA in the germline V gene (reference sequence). V shed 4 bases and J shed 5 bases, with 13 bases lying between them. CDR3 length: 13 amino acids.

A remark on this clonotype: With a much larger clone just one base away, this may be a read error. The chain has TRBV20-1 and TRBJ2-7; 10 nucleotides agree with TRBD2. CDR1 and CDR2 from the germline V gene are DFQATT and SNEGSKA (reference sequence). V lost 0 bases to trimming and J lost 6 bases; unmatched junction nucleotides: 17. The CDR3 is 18 amino acids. Written as DNA, the CDR3 is TGCAGTGCTAGAGATTACGAGTCGGGACCAGCGGGAGGGCCCGAGCAGTACTTC. Translated: CSARDYESGPAGGPEQYF.

This chain uses TRBV9 with TRBJ1-1, with D possibly TRBD1 on 6 matching bases. Trimming took 0 bases from V and 0 from J, leaving 9 bases between them. Germline V gives CDR1 SGDLS, CDR2 YYNGEE. This CDR3 region has 15 residues. CDR3 bases: TGTGCCAGCAGCGTAGAGGGGGGGATGAACACTGAAGCTTTCTTT. Amino acid sequence: CASSVEGGMNTEAFF.

This clonotype was counted many times. The rearrangement uses TRBV12-3 or TRBV12-4 and TRBJ2-1, with unresolved D. This CDR3 region has 15 residues. V was shortened by 6 bases and J by 7 bases, with 19 bases between the two germline ends. The CDR3 spells CASSFAQDPWNEQFF. As DNA, the CDR3 is TGTGCCAGCAGCTTCGCGCAGGACCCTTGGAATGAGCAGTTCTTC.

At least ten counts were recorded for this clonotype. This chain uses TRBV6-2 or TRBV6-3 with TRBJ2-3, with 7 bases that match TRBD1. CDR1 and CDR2 (germline): MNHEY, SVGEGT. With V trimmed by 6 bases and J by 2 bases, 11 bases remained unmatched. This CDR3 is built from 16 residues. CDR3 in amino acids: CASSETTGPLTDTQYF. The DNA for the CDR3 is TGTGCCAGCAGCGAGACGACAGGGCCCCTCACAGATACGCAGTATTTT.

The CDR3 is CATSPDRANQPQHF. DNA for the CDR3: TGTGCCACCAGCCCTGACAGGGCCAATCAGCCCCAGCATTTT. The chain recombines TRBV15 with TRBJ1-5; 7 bases agree with TRBD1. Per germline, CDR1 LNHNV and CDR2 YYDKDF (reference sequence). With V trimmed by 5 bases and J by 3 bases, 4 bases remained unmatched. The length of the CDR3 is 14 residues.

This clonotype was seen repeatedly, ten times or more. V usage is TRBV7-8 and J usage is TRBJ2-3; D is perhaps TRBD1 or TRBD2 (6 bases each). Trimming shortened V by 5 bases and J by 6 bases, and 18 bases separated the two germline ends. The germline CDR1 and CDR2 sequences are SGHVS and FQNEAQ. The CDR3 covers 15 residues. DNA of the CDR3: TGTGCCAGCAGCCTAATTCGGGGGCCCAGGGATACGCAGTATTTT. Amino acid sequence: CASSLIRGPRDTQYF.

This clonotype was seen more than once but under ten times. V usage is TRBV12-3 or TRBV12-4 and J usage is TRBJ1-1; TRBD1 matches at 7 bases. CDR3 length: 14 amino acids. V shed 4 bases and J 4 bases; nucleotides not matched to a gene: 6. The CDR3: CASSSTGRGTEAFF. CDR3 DNA: TGTGCCAGCAGTTCGACAGGGAGGGGCACTGAAGCTTTCTTT.

This clonotype appeared many times. V gene TRBV7-3 combines with J gene TRBJ2-7; D could derive from TRBD1 or TRBD2 (6 bases each). From germline, CDR1 is SGHTA and CDR2 FQGTGA. This CDR3 has 15 residues. Trimming took 1 base from V and 7 from J, leaving 17 bases between them. The CDR3 region has the DNA TGTGCCAGCAGCTTAATAGGCGGAGGGGGTCGAGAGCAGTACTTC. It specifies CASSLIGGGGREQYF.

This clonotype showed up many times. The chain is built from TRBV7-2 and TRBJ2-3, with TRBD2 identical over 7 bases. With 5 bases clipped from V and 0 bases from J, the junction kept 5 bases outside the gene matches. CDR3 length: 15 residues. Germline loops: CDR1 SGHTA, CDR2 FQGNSA. CDR3 DNA sequence: TGTGCCAGCAGCCGGAATAGCGGGAGCACAGATACGCAGTATTTT. It specifies CASSRNSGSTDTQYF. Complete variable domain (other parts from reference TRBV7-2 and TRBJ2-3): GAGVSQSPSNKVTEKGKDVELRCDPISGHTALYWYRQSLGQGLEFLIYFQGNSAPDKSGLPSDRFSAERTGGSVSTLTIQRTQQEDSAVYLCASSRNSGSTDTQYFGPGTRLTVL.

The table lists this clonotype with many counts. The J gene is TRBJ2-2, the V gene TRBV14; TRBD1 aligns across 7 bases. Germline V lookup: CDR1 SGHDN, CDR2 FVKESK. This CDR3 is 14 amino acids long. With V trimmed by 4 bases and J by 3 bases, 2 bases remained unmatched. The CDR3 coding sequence is TGTGCCAGCAGCCTACAGGGGTACACCGGGGAGCTGTTTTTT. It translates to CASSLQGYTGELFF.

The CDR3 sequence is CASSYSSSGQPQHF. Here the CDR3 DNA reads TGTGCCAGCAGTTACTCGTCGTCGGGTCAGCCCCAGCATTTT. The chain uses TRBV6-5 and TRBJ1-5; D is unclear. The CDR3 extends over 14 amino acids. The V end lost 0 bases, the J end lost 6 bases, and 9 bases lay between the germline ends. Germline assignment: CDR1 MNHEY and CDR2 SVGAGI.

On this clonotype itself: In this CDR3 the conserved last residue, phenylalanine or tryptophan, is missing, so a read error is likely. The rearrangement joins TRBV19 to TRBJ2-1; 7 bases match TRBD2. V was pared by 7 bases and J by 0 bases, with 9 bases of the junction left unmatched. This CDR3 spans 16 amino acids. The germline gives CDR1 LNHDA, CDR2 SQIVND (reference sequence). The CDR3 DNA sequence: TGTGCCAGTAACCGTCTGGGGGGGAGCTCCTACAATGAGCAGTTCTCC. Its protein is CASNRLGGSSYNEQFS.

This clonotype appeared many times. The chain recombines TRBV5-6 with TRBJ2-5; tentatively, D is TRBD1 (7 bases). The CDR3 totals 15 residues. Germline values: CDR1 SGHDT, CDR2 YYEEEE. Trimming took 3 bases from V and 6 from J, leaving 18 bases between them. This CDR3 is CASSSVYRGGKTQYF. The CDR3, as DNA: TGTGCCAGCAGCTCGGTTTACAGGGGCGGGAAGACCCAGTACTTC.

This rearrangement joins TRBV6-5 to TRBJ1-1; unclear D gene. V was cut by 0 bases and J by 0 bases, with 5 bases left in between. This CDR3 is 14 amino acids long. The germline V gene encodes CDR1 MNHEY and CDR2 SVGAGI. CDR3 sequence: CASSYSRLNTEAFF. CDR3 bases: TGTGCCAGCAGTTACTCGAGGTTGAACACTGAAGCTTTCTTT.

The V call is TRBV7-8, the J call TRBJ2-3, with D hard to call. The CDR3 extends over 15 amino acids. In germline, CDR1 is SGHVS, CDR2 FQNEAQ. Trimming stripped 4 bases from V and 7 bases from J, with 18 bases between. CDR3 region: CASSSFTDTQYTQYF. For the CDR3, the DNA is TGTGCCAGCAGCTCGTTCACAGATACGCAGTATACGCAGTATTTT.